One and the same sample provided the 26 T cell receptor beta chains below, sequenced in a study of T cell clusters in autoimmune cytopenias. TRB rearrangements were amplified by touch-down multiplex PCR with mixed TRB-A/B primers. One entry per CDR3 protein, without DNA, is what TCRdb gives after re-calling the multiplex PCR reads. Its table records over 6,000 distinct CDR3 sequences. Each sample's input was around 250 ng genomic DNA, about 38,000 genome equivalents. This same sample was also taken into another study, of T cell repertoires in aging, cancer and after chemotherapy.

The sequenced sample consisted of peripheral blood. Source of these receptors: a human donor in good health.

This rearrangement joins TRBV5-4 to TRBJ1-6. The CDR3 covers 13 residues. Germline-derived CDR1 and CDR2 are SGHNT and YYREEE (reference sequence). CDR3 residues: CASREAMNSPLHF.

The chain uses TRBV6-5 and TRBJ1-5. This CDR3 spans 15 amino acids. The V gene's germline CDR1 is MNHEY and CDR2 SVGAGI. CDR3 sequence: CASSLRAYSNQPQHF.

CDR3 sequence reads: CASSYGLNTGELFF. The chain employs TRBV5-6 and TRBJ2-2; TCRdb reports TRBD2, a call that lacks DNA to check it against. Per germline, CDR1 SGHDT and CDR2 YYEEEE. The CDR3 spans 14 residues.

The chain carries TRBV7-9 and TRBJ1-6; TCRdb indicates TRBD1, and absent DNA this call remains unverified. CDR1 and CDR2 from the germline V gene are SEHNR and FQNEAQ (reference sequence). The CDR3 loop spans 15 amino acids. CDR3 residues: CASSLGYRANSPLHF.

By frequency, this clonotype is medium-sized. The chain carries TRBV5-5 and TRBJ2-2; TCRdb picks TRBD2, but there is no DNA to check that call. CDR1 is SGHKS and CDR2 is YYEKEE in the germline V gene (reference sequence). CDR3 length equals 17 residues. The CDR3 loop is CASSLVGGTPNTGELFF.

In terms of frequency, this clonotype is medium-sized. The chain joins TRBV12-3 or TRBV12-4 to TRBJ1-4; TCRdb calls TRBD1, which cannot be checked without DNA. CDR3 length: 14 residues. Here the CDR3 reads CASSIRETNEKLFF.

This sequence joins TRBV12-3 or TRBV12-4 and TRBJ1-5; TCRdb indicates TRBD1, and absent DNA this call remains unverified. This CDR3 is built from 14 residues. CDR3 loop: CASSFYGASQPQHF.

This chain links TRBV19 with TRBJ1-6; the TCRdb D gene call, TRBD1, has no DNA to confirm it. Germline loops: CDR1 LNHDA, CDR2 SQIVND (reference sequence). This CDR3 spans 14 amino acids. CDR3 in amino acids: CASRFRGYNSPLHF.

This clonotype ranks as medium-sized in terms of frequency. The CDR3 protein is CASSLPGGSGANVLTF. The V and J genes are TRBV6-5 and TRBJ2-6; there is no DNA to check the TCRdb D call of TRBD1. Germline V gene lookup returns CDR1 MNHEY and CDR2 SVGAGI. This CDR3 contains 16 residues.

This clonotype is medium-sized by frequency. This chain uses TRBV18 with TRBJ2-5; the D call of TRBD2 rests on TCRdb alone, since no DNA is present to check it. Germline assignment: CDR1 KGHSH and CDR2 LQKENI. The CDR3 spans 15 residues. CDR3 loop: CASSPALAAQETQYF.

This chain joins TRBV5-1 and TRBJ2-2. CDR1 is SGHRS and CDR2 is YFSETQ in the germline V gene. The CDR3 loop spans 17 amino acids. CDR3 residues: CASSLVSSGANTGELFF.

CDR3 amino acids: CASSYIGQGLNTEAFF. This chain joins TRBV6-5 and TRBJ1-1; TCRdb designates TRBD1, a call that cannot be tested without DNA. The CDR3 consists of 16 residues. Per the germline V gene, CDR1 is MNHEY and CDR2 is SVGAGI.

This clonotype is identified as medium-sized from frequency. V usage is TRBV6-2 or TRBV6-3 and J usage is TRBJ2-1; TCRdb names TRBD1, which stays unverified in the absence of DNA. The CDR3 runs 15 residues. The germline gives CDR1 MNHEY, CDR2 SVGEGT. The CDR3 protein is CASRTQGGSYNEQFF.

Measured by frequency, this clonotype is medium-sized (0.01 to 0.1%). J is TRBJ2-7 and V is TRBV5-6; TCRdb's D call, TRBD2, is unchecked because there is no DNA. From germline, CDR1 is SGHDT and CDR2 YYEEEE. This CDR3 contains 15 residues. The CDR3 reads CASSLGQGLTYEQYF.

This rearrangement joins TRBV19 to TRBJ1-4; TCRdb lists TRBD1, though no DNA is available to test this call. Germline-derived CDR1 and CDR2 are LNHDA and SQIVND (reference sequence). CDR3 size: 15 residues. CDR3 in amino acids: CASTSGGATNEKLFF.

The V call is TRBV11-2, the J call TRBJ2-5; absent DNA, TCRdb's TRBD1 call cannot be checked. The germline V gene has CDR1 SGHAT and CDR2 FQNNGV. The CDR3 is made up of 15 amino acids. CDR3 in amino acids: CASSRFRGSQETQYF.

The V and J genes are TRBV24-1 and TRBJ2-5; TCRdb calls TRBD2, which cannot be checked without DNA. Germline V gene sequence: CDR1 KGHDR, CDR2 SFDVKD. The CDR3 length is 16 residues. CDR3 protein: CATSDSSRTARETQYF.

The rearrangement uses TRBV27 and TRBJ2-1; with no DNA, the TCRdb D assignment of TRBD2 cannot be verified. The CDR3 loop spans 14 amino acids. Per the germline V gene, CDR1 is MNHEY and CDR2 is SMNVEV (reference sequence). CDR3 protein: CASRYISGVNEQFF.

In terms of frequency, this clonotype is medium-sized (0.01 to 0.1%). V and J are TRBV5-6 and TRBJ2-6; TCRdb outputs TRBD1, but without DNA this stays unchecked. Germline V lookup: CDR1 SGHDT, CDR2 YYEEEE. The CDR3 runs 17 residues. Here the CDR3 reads CASSSGIPHSGANVLTF.

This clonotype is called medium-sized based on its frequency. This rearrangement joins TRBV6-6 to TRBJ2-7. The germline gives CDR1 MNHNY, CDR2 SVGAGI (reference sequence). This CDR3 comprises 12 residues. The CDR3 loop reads CASSYPNNVQYF.

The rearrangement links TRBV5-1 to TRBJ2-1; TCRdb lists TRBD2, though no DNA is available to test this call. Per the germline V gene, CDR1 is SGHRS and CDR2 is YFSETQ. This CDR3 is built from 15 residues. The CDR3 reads CASNLTLAGGNEQFF.

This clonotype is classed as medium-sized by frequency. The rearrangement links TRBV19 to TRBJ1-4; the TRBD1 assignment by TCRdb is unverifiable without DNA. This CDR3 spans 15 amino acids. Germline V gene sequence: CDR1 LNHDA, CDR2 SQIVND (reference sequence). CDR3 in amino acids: CASSITGATNEKLFF.

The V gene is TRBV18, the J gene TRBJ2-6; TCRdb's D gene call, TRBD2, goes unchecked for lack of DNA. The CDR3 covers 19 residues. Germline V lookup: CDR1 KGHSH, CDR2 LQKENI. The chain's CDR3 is CASSPSRRWGSMGANVLTF.

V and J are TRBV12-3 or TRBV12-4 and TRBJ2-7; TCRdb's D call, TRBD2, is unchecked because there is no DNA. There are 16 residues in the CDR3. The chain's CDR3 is CASSSGRALGPIKQYF.

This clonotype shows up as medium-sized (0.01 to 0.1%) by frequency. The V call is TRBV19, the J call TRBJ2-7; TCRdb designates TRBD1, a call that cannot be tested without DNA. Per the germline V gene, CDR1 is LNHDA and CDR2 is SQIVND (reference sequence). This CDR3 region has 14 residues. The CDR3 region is CASKTGAVTNEQYF. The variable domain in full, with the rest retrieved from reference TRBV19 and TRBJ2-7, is DGGITQSPKYLFRKEGQNVTLSCEQNLNHDAMYWYRQDPGQGLRLIYYSQIVNDFQKGDIAEGYSVSREKKESFPLTVTSAQKNPTAFYLCASKTGAVTNEQYFGPGTRLTVT.

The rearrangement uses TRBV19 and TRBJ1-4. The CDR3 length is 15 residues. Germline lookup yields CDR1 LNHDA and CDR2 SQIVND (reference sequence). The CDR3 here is CASSRAVTTNEKLFF.